Below, 32 T cell receptor beta chains from the same sample are listed, as sequenced in a study of T cells expressing NK-cell markers. Following a re-call of the 5' RACE reads, TCRdb has one entry per CDR3 protein and lacks DNA. The specimen's table records approximately 550,000 distinct CDR3 sequences. What was sequenced was blood T cells: a sorted CD56 or NKG2C T cell subset, CD4+ or CD8+ T cells, or bulk PBMC T cells (not recorded which). Source of these receptors: a man younger than 35 in good health.

This rearrangement joins TRBV11-1 to TRBJ2-3; TCRdb proposes TRBD2, but this gene call is untestable without DNA. Germline V gene sequence: CDR1 SGHAT, CDR2 FQDESV (reference sequence). This CDR3 is built from 19 residues. The CDR3 sequence: CASTVLKGHRERKGDTQYF. Using reference TRBV11-1 and TRBJ2-3 for the parts outside the CDR3, the full variable domain is EAEVAQSPRYKITEKSQAVAFWCDPISGHATLYWYRQILGQGPELLVQFQDESVVDDSQLPKDRFSAERLKGVDSTLKIQPAELGDSAMYLCASTVLKGHRERKGDTQYFGPGTRLTVL.

The chain has TRBV12-3 or TRBV12-4 and TRBJ1-5. The length of the CDR3 is 16 residues. The CDR3 loop is CASSLTPGSGNQPQHF.

V is TRBV7-9 and J is TRBJ1-3; TCRdb calls TRBD1, which cannot be checked without DNA. The germline gives CDR1 SEHNR, CDR2 FQNEAQ (reference sequence). The CDR3 loop spans 17 amino acids. This CDR3 is CASSIPGQESSGNTIYF.

The V and J genes are TRBV29-1 and TRBJ2-3; TCRdb indicates TRBD2, and absent DNA this call remains unverified. This CDR3 region has 18 residues. The germline gives CDR1 SQVTM, CDR2 ANQGSEA. CDR3 protein: CSVAGQVKTSGIQDTQYF.

This chain connects TRBV3-1 to TRBJ2-5; TCRdb's D gene call, TRBD1, goes unchecked for lack of DNA. The length of the CDR3 is 19 residues. Germline V gene data show CDR1 as LGHDT and CDR2 as YNNKEL (reference sequence). This chain's CDR3 is CASSQANPRPGRYRGTQYF.

The V gene is TRBV11-2, the J gene TRBJ2-5; TCRdb picks TRBD2, but there is no DNA to check that call. CDR3 length: 14 amino acids. Germline loops: CDR1 SGHAT, CDR2 FQNNGV. This CDR3 is CASSLATSERTQYF.

The chain joins TRBV4-3 to TRBJ2-3. The CDR3 totals 15 residues. The germline CDR1 and CDR2 sequences are LGHNA and YSLEER. CDR3 sequence reads: CASSQDGLYGDTQYF.

The chain combines TRBV14 with TRBJ1-2. The CDR3 is 13 residues long. Germline CDR1 is SGHDN and CDR2 is FVKESK. CDR3 amino acids: CASSPGLRSGYTF. Filled out from reference TRBV14 and TRBJ1-2, the complete variable domain reads EAGVTQFPSHSVIEKGQTVTLRCDPISGHDNLYWYRRVMGKEIKFLLHFVKESKQDESGMPNNRFLAERTGGTYSTLKVQPAELEDSGVYFCASSPGLRSGYTFGSGTRLTVV.

The chain is built from TRBV12-3 or TRBV12-4 and TRBJ2-1; checking the TCRdb D call of TRBD2 is not possible without DNA. The CDR3 consists of 18 residues. This chain's CDR3 is CASSPGLRRASGDNEQFF.

The J gene is TRBJ2-7, the V gene TRBV6-5; the TCRdb call, TRBD2, lacks DNA for checking. Looked up from germline, CDR1 is MNHEY and CDR2 is SVGAGI. This CDR3 region has 19 residues. The CDR3 loop reads CASSYLPGLAGEVGYEQYF.

V usage is TRBV20-1 and J usage is TRBJ1-6. Germline V gene data show CDR1 as DFQATT and CDR2 as SNEGSKA (reference sequence). The CDR3 spans 17 residues. The CDR3: CSARGPHQKGYNSPLHF.

The genes are TRBV24-1 and TRBJ2-3; TCRdb gives TRBD2 as the D gene, but with no DNA this cannot be confirmed. The germline gives CDR1 KGHDR, CDR2 SFDVKD. This CDR3 comprises 16 residues. The CDR3 loop is CATSVGDFGGTDTQYF.

The chain is built from TRBV7-9 and TRBJ2-5. There are 15 residues in the CDR3. Germline V gene sequence: CDR1 SEHNR, CDR2 FQNEAQ (reference sequence). This CDR3 is CASSLLSGPKETQYF.

The chain links TRBV7-3 to TRBJ2-1; with no DNA, the TCRdb D assignment of TRBD2 cannot be verified. The CDR3 totals 15 residues. In germline, CDR1 is SGHTA, CDR2 FQGTGA. The CDR3 region is CASSLDSGRPQKQFF.

The gene calls are TRBV24-1 and TRBJ2-6; as DNA is missing, the TRBD1 call by TCRdb cannot be tested. This CDR3 has 19 amino acids. CDR1 is KGHDR, CDR2 SFDVKD, per germline. The chain's CDR3 is CATSDASGTGGSGANVLTF.

The J gene is TRBJ1-1, the V gene TRBV11-3; checking the TCRdb D call of TRBD1 is not possible without DNA. The CDR3 runs 16 residues. Per the germline V gene, CDR1 is SGHNT and CDR2 is YENEEA. This chain's CDR3 is CASSPGEGQGHTEAFF.

The rearrangement links TRBV29-1 to TRBJ1-3; the TCRdb D gene call, TRBD1, has no DNA to confirm it. The CDR3 has 14 amino acids. Germline V lookup: CDR1 SQVTM, CDR2 ANQGSEA. Here the CDR3 reads CSVEIGAPGNTIYF. Full variable domain (rest looked up from reference TRBV29-1 and TRBJ1-3): SAVISQKPSRDICQRGTSLTIQCQVDSQVTMMFWYRQQPGQSLTLIATANQGSEATYESGFVIDKFPISRPNLTFSTLTVSNMSPEDSSIYLCSVEIGAPGNTIYFGEGSWLTVV.

The V and J genes are TRBV6-1 and TRBJ1-5; absent DNA, TCRdb's TRBD1 call cannot be checked. Germline CDR1 reads MNHNS; CDR2 reads SASEGT. There are 15 residues in the CDR3. The CDR3 spells CASSERGMWVQPQHF.

The V call is TRBV7-2, the J call TRBJ2-1. Germline V CDR1 and CDR2: SGHTA, FQGNSA. This CDR3 is built from 15 residues. This CDR3 is CASSREALAYNEQFF.

This chain uses TRBV7-9 with TRBJ1-3. The germline CDR1 and CDR2 sequences are SEHNR and FQNEAQ (reference sequence). This CDR3 is 15 amino acids long. Here the CDR3 reads CASSLPLGSGNTIYF.

This chain uses TRBV15 with TRBJ1-1; TCRdb lists TRBD1, though no DNA is available to test this call. CDR3 length equals 17 residues. Germline V gives CDR1 LNHNV, CDR2 YYDKDF (reference sequence). The CDR3 reads CATSRDYSPSDGTEAFF.

This chain connects TRBV7-8 to TRBJ2-1; TCRdb calls TRBD2, which cannot be checked without DNA. Germline-derived CDR1 and CDR2 are SGHVS and FQNEAQ. This CDR3 has 15 amino acids. The chain's CDR3 is CASSSMGTRGNEQFF.

V usage is TRBV6-2 or TRBV6-3 and J usage is TRBJ1-1; with no DNA, the TCRdb D assignment of TRBD1 cannot be verified. Germline V lookup: CDR1 MNHEY, CDR2 SVGEGT. The CDR3 runs to 14 residues. CDR3 sequence: CASSYRQGSNLAFF.

The V gene is TRBV27, the J gene TRBJ2-2; without DNA, the TCRdb call of TRBD2 cannot be checked. This CDR3 has 18 amino acids. CDR1 MNHEY and CDR2 SMNVEV come from the germline V gene (reference sequence). This CDR3 is CASSLDGTSFSYTGELFF.

This chain links TRBV5-1 with TRBJ2-3; TCRdb designates TRBD1, a call that cannot be tested without DNA. Germline CDR1 reads SGHRS; CDR2 reads YFSETQ. This CDR3 region has 14 residues. The CDR3 spells CASSLWGNQDTQYF.

The chain combines TRBV21-1 with TRBJ2-7; the D call from TCRdb, TRBD1, cannot be confirmed without DNA. TRBV21-1 is reported as a pseudogene. The CDR3 is 16 residues long. The CDR3 protein is CASSSCAGVEGYEQYF.

The chain combines TRBV5-5 with TRBJ2-2. Germline lookup yields CDR1 SGHKS and CDR2 YYEKEE (reference sequence). The CDR3 extends over 13 amino acids. The chain's CDR3 is CASSLRGVGELFF.

This rearrangement joins TRBV20-1 to TRBJ2-1; TCRdb reports TRBD2, a call that lacks DNA to check it against. The CDR3 is 14 amino acids. CDR1 is DFQATT, CDR2 SNEGSKA, per germline (reference sequence). The CDR3 loop is CSARPGSKVFEQFF.

The rearrangement uses TRBV11-2 and TRBJ2-5; TCRdb indicates TRBD1, and absent DNA this call remains unverified. The germline V gene encodes CDR1 SGHAT and CDR2 FQNNGV. The CDR3 loop spans 17 amino acids. CDR3 protein: CASTMTGGEGVQETQYF.

The genes are TRBV20-1 and TRBJ2-7; the TCRdb D gene call, TRBD2, has no DNA to confirm it. Looked up from germline, CDR1 is DFQATT and CDR2 is SNEGSKA (reference sequence). The CDR3 loop spans 15 amino acids. The CDR3 is CSGPPEGTSVYEQYF.

The CDR3 is CASSLVAGPYSGANVLTF. This rearrangement joins TRBV7-8 to TRBJ2-6; the TCRdb D gene call, TRBD2, has no DNA to confirm it. CDR1 and CDR2 from the germline V gene are SGHVS and FQNEAQ. CDR3 length equals 18 residues.

The chain combines TRBV27 with TRBJ1-4; TCRdb's D gene call, TRBD1, goes unchecked for lack of DNA. The CDR3 is 15 amino acids. Germline CDR1 is MNHEY and CDR2 is SMNVEV (reference sequence). The CDR3 region is CASSLNRVTNEKLFF.